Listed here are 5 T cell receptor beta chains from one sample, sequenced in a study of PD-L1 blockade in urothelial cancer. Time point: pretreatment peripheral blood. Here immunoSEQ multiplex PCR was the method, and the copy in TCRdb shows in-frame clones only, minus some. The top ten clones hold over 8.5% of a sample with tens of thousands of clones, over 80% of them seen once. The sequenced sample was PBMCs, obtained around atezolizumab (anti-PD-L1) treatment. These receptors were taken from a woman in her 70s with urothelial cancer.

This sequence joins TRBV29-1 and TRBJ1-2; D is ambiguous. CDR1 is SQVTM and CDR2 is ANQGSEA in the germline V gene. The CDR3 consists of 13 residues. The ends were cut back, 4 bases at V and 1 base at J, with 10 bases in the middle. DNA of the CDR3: TGCAGCGTTGGTGGCAGGTTTAACTATGGCTACACCTTC. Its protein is CSVGGRFNYGYTF.

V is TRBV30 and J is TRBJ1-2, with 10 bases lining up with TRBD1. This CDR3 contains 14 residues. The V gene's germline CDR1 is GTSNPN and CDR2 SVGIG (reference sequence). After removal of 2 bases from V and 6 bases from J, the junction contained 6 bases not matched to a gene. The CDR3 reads CAWSPAGTGDGYTF. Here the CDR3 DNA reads TGTGCCTGGAGTCCAGCCGGGACAGGGGATGGCTACACCTTC.

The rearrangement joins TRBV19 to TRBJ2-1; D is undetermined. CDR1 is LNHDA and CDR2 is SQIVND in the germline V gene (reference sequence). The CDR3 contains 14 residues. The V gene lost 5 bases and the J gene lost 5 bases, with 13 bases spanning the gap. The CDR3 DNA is TGTGCCAGTAGTGTAAGCATTATGGACAATGAGCAGTTCTTC. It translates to CASSVSIMDNEQFF.

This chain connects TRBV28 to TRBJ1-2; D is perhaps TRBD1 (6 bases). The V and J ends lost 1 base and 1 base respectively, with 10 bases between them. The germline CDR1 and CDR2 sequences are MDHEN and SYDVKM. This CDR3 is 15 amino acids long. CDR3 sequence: CASSLSPQGNYGYTF. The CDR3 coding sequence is TGTGCCAGCAGTTTATCCCCACAGGGTAACTATGGCTACACCTTC.

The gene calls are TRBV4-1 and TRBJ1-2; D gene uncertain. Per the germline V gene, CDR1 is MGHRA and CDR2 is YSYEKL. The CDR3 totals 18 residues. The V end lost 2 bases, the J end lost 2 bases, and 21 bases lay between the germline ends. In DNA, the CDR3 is TGCGCCAGCAGCCAAACAAAGGGCCCGAGGGTGGGGAACTATGGCTACACCTTC. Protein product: CASSQTKGPRVGNYGYTF.